The clone carrying this T cell receptor beta chain was seen ten or more times. Its antigen is unknown. The data originate from a study of regulatory T cells in long-lasting Graves disease. Study-wide points: Study was limited to peripheral blood, excluding thyroid tissue.

Time point reported: persistent/refractory GD, antithyroid drugs over 5 years with positive TRAb. PBMCs provided the RNA from which the TCR library was made. Patients all came to the study from an endocrinology department in Xi'an, China. Researchers made TCR beta libraries by using iRepertoire HTBI primers and running Arm-PCR on CDR3 regions. In TCRdb, the multiplex PCR reads were re-called with MiXCR into one record per CDR3 protein. The repertoire holds approximately 470,000 distinct CDR3 sequences, roughly 20% seen once, with approximately 8% in the top ten. The material sequenced was peripheral blood mononuclear cells (PBMCs), taken when the disease was refractory, from a patient treated with antithyroid drugs. This TCR derives from a female donor with Graves disease.

CDR3 nucleotides: TGTGCCACCAGTGAGAGGTCGGGCACTGAAGCTTTCTTT. Protein: CATSERSGTEAFF. J is TRBJ1-1 and V is TRBV24-1, with unresolved D. CDR1 is KGHDR, CDR2 SFDVKD, per germline. V gave up 4 bases and J gave up 4 bases, with 9 bases separating them. The CDR3 has 13 amino acids.